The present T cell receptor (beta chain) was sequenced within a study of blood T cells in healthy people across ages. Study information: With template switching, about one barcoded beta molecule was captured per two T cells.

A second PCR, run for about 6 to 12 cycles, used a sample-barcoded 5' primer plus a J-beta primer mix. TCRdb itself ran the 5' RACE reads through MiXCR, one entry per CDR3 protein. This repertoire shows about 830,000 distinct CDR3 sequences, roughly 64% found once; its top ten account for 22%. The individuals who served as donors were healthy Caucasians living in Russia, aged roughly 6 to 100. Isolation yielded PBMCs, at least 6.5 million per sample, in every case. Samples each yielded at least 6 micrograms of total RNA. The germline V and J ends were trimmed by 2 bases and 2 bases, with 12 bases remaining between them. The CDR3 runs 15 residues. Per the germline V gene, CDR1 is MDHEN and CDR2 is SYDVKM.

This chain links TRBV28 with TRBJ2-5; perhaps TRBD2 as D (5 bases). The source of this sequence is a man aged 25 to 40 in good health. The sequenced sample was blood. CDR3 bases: TGTGCCAGCAGTTTAAATTGGACTCCTCAAGAGACCCAGTACTTC. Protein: CASSLNWTPQETQYF.